The present T cell receptor beta chain was sequenced within a study of neurological immune-mediated disorders. Remarks on this clonotype: What it binds is unknown.

cDNA synthesis was performed by 5'RACE with 10-nucleotide random UMIs. Sequencing of 15-18 subjects in each run yielded over 190 million TCR-beta sequences. A single record per CDR3 protein comes from TCRdb applying MiXCR to the 5' RACE reads. Altogether roughly 50,000 distinct CDR3 sequences are present, roughly 4.1% being singletons, with the ten largest covering around 5%. The CDR3 has 14 amino acids. Trimming stripped 6 bases from V and 5 bases from J, with 14 bases between. Study-wide results and caveats: A possible signature was seen in one related-CDR3 cluster, into which phylogenetic grouping placed the repertoires of 18 of 34 multiple sclerosis patients.

The rearrangement uses TRBV12-3 or TRBV12-4 and TRBJ2-1; D is perhaps TRBD2 (5 bases). Sequenced sample: PBMCs. The sequence was obtained from a woman aged 55-69 years with multiple sclerosis. CDR3: CASSQTGGNNEQFF. CDR3 coding DNA: TGTGCCAGCAGCCAAACCGGAGGTAACAATGAGCAGTTCTTC.